This T cell receptor beta chain was identified in a study of graft-versus-host responses after intestinal transplantation. In the study overall: Anti-thymocyte globulin induction, then tacrolimus and steroids for about 3 years, went to all recipients.

The CDR3 sequence is 16 residues long. Trimming shortened V by 0 bases and J by 0 bases, and 10 bases separated the two germline ends. Germline CDR1 is MNHEY and CDR2 is SMNVEV (reference sequence). The repertoire was sequenced with immunoSEQ multiplex PCR; TCRdb's copy has only in-frame clones and lacks some. Seen here are under 140,000 clones, about 94% observed once, and the top ten hold roughly 0.5%. This clone was recorded once. Antigen specificity is unknown. This TCR was recovered from a human donor who received an intestinal transplant. The chain has TRBV27 and TRBJ2-3, with a tentative D call TRBD2 (6 bases). Sequenced material: unstimulated CD8+ T cells sorted from spleen or lymph node cells, taken before intestinal transplant. Written as DNA, the CDR3 is TGTGCCAGCAGTTTATCCCTAGCGTTTAGCACAGATACGCAGTATTTT. Protein sequence: CASSLSLAFSTDTQYF.